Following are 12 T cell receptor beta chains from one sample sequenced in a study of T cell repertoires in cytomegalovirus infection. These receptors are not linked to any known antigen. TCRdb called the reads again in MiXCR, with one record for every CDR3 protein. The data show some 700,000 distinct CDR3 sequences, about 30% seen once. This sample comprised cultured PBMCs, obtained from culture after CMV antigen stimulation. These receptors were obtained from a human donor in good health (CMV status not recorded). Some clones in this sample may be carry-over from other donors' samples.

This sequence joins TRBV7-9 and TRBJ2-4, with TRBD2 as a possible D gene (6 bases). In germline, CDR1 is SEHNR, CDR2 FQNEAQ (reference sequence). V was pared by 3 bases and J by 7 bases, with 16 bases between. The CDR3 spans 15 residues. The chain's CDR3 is CASSLIGGARNIQYF. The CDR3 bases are TGTGCCAGCAGCTTGATCGGAGGGGCGCGGAACATTCAGTACTTC.

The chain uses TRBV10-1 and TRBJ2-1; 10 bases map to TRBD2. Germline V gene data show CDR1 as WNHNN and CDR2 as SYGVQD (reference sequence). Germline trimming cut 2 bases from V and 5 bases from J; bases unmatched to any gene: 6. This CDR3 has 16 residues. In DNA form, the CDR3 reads TGCGCCAGCAGTGAGGAACTAGCGGGAAATAACAATGAGCAGTTCTTC. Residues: CASSEELAGNNNEQFF.

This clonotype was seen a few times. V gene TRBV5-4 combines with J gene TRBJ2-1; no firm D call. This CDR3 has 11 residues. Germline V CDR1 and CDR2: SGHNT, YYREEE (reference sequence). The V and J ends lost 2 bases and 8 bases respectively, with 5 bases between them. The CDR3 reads CASSFIDEQFF. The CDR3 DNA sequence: TGTGCCAGCAGCTTCATTGATGAGCAGTTCTTC. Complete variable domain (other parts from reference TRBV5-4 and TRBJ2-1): ETGVTQSPTHLIKTRGQQVTLRCSSQSGHNTVSWYQQALGQGPQFIFQYYREEENGRGNFPPRFSGLQFPNYSSELNVNALELDDSALYLCASSFIDEQFFGPGTRLTVL.

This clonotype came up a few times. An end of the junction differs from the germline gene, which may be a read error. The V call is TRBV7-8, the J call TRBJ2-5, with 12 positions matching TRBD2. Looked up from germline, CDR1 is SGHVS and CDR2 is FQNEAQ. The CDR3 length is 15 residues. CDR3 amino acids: CASSRGASGRARHYF. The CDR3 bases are TGTGCTAGCAGCCGCGGGGCTAGCGGGAGGGCCAGACATTACTTC.

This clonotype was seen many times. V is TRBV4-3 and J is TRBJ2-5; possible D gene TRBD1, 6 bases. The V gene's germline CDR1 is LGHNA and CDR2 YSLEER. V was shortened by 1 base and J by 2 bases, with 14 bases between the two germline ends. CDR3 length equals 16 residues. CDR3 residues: CASSQVDSSEQETQYF. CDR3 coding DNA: TGCGCCAGCAGCCAAGTGGACAGTTCGGAACAAGAGACCCAGTACTTC.

The CDR3 loop is CASRGLAGATETQYF. CDR3 nucleotides: TGTGCCAGCAGAGGACTAGCGGGGGCAACGGAGACCCAGTACTTC. The genes are TRBV7-9 and TRBJ2-5, with 13 bases fitting TRBD2. The CDR3 has 15 amino acids. Germline V gene lookup returns CDR1 SEHNR and CDR2 FQNEAQ (reference sequence). V dropped 6 bases and J dropped 5; count of bases not matched to a gene: 6. The complete variable domain, with remaining parts taken from reference TRBV7-9 and TRBJ2-5, reads DTGVSQNPRHKITKRGQNVTFRCDPISEHNRLYWYRQTLGQGPEFLTYFQNEAQLEKSRLLSDRFSAERPKGSFSTLEIQRTEQGDSAMYLCASRGLAGATETQYFGPGTRLLVL.

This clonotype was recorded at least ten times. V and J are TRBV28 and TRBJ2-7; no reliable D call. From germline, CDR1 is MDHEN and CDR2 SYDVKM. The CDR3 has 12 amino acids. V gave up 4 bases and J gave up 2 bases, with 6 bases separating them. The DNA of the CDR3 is TGTGCCAGCAGTTCTACCGCCTACGAGCAGTACTTC. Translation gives CASSSTAYEQYF.

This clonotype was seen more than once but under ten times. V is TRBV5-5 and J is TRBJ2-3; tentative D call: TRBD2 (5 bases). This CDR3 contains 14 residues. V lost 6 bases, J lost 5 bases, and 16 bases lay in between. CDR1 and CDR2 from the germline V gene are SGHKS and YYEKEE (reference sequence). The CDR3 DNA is TGTGCCAGCAACCCGCCCGGGATTCTAGATACGCAGTATTTT. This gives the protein CASNPPGILDTQYF.

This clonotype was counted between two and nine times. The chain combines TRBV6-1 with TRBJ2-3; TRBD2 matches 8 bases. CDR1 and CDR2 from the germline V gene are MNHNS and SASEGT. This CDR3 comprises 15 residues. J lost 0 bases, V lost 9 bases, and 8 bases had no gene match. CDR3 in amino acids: CASHPGGVSTDTQYF. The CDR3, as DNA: TGTGCCAGTCACCCGGGGGGGGTAAGCACAGATACGCAGTATTTT.

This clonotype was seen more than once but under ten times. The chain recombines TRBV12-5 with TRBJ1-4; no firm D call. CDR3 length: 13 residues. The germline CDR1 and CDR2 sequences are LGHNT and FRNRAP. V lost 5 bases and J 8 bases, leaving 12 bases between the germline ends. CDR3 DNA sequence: TGTGCTAGTGGTGGGCGGATTGAGGAAAAACTGTTTTTT. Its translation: CASGGRIEEKLFF.

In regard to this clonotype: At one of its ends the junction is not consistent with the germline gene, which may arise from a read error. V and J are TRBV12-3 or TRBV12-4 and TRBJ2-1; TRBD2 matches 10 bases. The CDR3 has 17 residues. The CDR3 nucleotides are TGTGCCAGCAGCCAAATTACCGCGGGACTAGCGTCCAATGAGCCGTTCTTC. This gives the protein CASSQITAGLASNEPFF.

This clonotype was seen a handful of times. Written as DNA, the CDR3 is TGTGCCAGCCGCCCCGCCCCGGGGAGGACTATCGATGGCTACACCTTC. It specifies CASRPAPGRTIDGYTF. J is TRBJ1-2 and V is TRBV18, with unresolved D. V dropped 8 bases and J dropped 6 bases, with 25 bases sitting between them. This CDR3 is built from 16 residues. Germline V gives CDR1 KGHSH, CDR2 LQKENI.